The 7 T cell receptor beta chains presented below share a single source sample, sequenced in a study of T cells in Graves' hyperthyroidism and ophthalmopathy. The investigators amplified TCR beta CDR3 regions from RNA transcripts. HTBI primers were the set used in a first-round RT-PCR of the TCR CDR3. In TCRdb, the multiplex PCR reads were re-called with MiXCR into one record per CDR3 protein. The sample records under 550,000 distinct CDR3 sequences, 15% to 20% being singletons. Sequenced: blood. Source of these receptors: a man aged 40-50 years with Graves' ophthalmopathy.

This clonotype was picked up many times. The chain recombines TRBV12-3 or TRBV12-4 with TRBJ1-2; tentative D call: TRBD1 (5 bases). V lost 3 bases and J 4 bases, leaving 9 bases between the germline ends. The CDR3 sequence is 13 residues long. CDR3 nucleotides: TGTGCCAGCAGTTTTCAGGGTAGCTATGGCTACACCTTC. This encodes CASSFQGSYGYTF.

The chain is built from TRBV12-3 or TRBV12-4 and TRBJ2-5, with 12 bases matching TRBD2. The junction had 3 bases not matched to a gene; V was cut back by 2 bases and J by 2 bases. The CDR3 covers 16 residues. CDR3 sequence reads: CASSLSLAGGQETQYF. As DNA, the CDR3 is TGTGCCAGCAGTTTATCCCTAGCGGGGGGGCAAGAGACCCAGTACTTC.

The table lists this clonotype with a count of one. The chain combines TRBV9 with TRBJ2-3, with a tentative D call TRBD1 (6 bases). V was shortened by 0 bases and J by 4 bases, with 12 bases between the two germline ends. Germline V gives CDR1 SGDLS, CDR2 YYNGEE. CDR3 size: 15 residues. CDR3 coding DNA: TGTGCCAGCAGCGTAGCGGTTGGGGGCGCAGATACGCAGTATTTT. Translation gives CASSVAVGGADTQYF.

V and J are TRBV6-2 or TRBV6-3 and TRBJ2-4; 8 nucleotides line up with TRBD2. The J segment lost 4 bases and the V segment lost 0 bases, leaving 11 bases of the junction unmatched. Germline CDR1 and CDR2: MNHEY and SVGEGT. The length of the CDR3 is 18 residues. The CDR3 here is CASSYSMVREEDKNIQYF. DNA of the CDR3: TGTGCCAGCAGTTACTCGATGGTGCGGGAGGAGGATAAAAACATTCAGTACTTC.

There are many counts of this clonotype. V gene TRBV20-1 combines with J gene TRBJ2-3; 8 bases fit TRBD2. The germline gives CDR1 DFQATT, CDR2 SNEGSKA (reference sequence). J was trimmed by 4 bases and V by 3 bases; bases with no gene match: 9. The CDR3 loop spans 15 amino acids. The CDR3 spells CSASTSGRRADTQYF. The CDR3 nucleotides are TGCAGTGCTAGCACCAGCGGGAGACGCGCAGATACGCAGTATTTT.

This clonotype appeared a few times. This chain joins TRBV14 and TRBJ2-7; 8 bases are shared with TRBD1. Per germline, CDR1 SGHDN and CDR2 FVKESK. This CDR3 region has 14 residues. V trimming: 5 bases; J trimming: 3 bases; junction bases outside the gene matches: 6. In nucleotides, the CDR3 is TGTGCCAGCAGCTGGGGACAGGCAGGCTACGAGCAGTACTTC. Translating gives CASSWGQAGYEQYF.

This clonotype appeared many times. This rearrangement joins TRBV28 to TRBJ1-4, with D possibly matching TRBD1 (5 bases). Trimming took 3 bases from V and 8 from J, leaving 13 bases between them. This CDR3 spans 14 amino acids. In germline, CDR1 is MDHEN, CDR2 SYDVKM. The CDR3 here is CASSFGGAAEKLFF. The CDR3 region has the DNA TGTGCCAGCAGTTTTGGAGGGGCGGCCGAAAAACTGTTTTTT.